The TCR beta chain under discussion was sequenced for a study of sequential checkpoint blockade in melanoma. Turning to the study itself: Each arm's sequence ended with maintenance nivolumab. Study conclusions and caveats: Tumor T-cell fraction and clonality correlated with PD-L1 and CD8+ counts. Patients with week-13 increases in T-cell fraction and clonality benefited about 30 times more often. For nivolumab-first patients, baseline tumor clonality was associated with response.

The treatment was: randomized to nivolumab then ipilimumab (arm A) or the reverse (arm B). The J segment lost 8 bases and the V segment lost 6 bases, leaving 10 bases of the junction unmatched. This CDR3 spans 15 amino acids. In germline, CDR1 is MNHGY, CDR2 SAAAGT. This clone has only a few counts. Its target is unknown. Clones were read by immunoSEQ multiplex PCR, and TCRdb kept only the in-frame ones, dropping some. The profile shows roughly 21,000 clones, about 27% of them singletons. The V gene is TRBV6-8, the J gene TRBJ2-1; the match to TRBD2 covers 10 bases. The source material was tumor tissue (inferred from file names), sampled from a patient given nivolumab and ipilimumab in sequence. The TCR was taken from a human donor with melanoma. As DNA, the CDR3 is TGTGCCAGCAGGAAAGGACTAGCGGTGAGGGATGAGCAGTTCTTC. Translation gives CASRKGLAVRDEQFF.